The 16 T cell receptor beta chains presented below share a single source sample, sequenced in a study of OX40 agonist ivuxolimab in advanced cancers. The repertoire was sequenced with immunoSEQ multiplex PCR; TCRdb's copy has only in-frame clones and lacks some. The table has about 64,000 clones, roughly 90% seen once. Sequences were derived from CD4+ or CD8+ T cells sorted from blood, sampled in a trial of the OX40 agonist ivuxolimab. These receptors were obtained from an adult with an advanced solid tumor such as melanoma, head and neck, liver or kidney cancer.

J is TRBJ2-7 and V is TRBV5-1; D remains unclear. Germline V gene data show CDR1 as SGHRS and CDR2 as YFSETQ. V dropped 0 bases and J dropped 3 bases, with 10 bases sitting between them. There are 14 residues in the CDR3. The CDR3 here is CASSLALDNYEQYF. The CDR3 bases are TGCGCCAGCAGCTTGGCCCTGGATAACTACGAGCAGTACTTC.

Details on this clone: The junction does not match germline at one end; this may be a read error. This sequence joins TRBV11-2 and TRBJ1-2; D is ambiguous. CDR3 length equals 10 residues. Per germline, CDR1 SGHAT and CDR2 FQNNGV. The CDR3 spells CASSLGPAAF. CDR3 bases: TGTGCCAGCAGCTTAGGACCGGCGGCCTTC.

The chain recombines TRBV28 with TRBJ2-7; 11 nucleotides line up with TRBD1. Germline CDR1 reads MDHEN; CDR2 reads SYDVKM. V dropped 3 bases and J dropped 2; count of bases not matched to a gene: 9. CDR3 length: 17 amino acids. The CDR3, as DNA: TGTGCCAGCAGTTTTCGGGGGGTGGGACAGGGGGCCTACGAGCAGTACTTC. This codes for CASSFRGVGQGAYEQYF.

The chain uses TRBV18 and TRBJ1-3; TRBD1 aligns across 7 bases. Trimming removed 3 bases from V and 1 base from J; junction bases left unmatched: 6. CDR1 and CDR2 from the germline V gene are KGHSH and LQKENI. The CDR3 loop spans 16 amino acids. The CDR3 DNA is TGTGCCAGCTCACCTATGACGACAGGGTCTGGAAACACCATATATTTT. As protein: CASSPMTTGSGNTIYF.

The CDR3 spells CASSEMWRGASGRRPGYNEQFF. The CDR3 nucleotides are TGTGCCAGCAGTGAAATGTGGCGGGGCGCTAGCGGGAGACGCCCGGGCTACAATGAGCAGTTCTTC. This chain links TRBV6-1 with TRBJ2-1, with 10 bases matching TRBD2. The V and J ends lost 2 bases and 3 bases, in that order; junction bases with no gene match: 22. The CDR3 runs 22 residues. CDR1 MNHNS and CDR2 SASEGT come from the germline V gene.

The chain links TRBV2 to TRBJ1-4; 7 bases match TRBD1. Germline values: CDR1 SNHLY, CDR2 FYNNEI. The junction had 6 bases not matched to a gene; V was cut back by 4 bases and J by 1 base. This CDR3 contains 16 residues. The chain's CDR3 is CASSGRQGLTNEKLFF. The CDR3, as DNA: TGTGCCAGCAGTGGACGACAGGGTTTAACTAATGAAAAACTGTTTTTT.

This rearrangement joins TRBV6-1 to TRBJ2-1; the match to TRBD2 covers 8 bases. Germline values: CDR1 MNHNS, CDR2 SASEGT. J was trimmed by 7 bases and V by 3 bases; bases with no gene match: 8. The CDR3 contains 15 residues. The CDR3 reads CASSEVGLGMNEQFF. The CDR3 bases are TGTGCCAGCAGTGAGGTGGGACTAGGGATGAATGAGCAGTTCTTC.

The CDR3 is CASSLVQGWDTGELFF. The CDR3 coding sequence is TGCGCCAGCAGCTTGGTTCAGGGATGGGACACCGGGGAGCTGTTTTTT. The chain carries TRBV5-1 and TRBJ2-2; D may be TRBD1 (5 bases). Trimming cost V 0 bases and J 3 bases, with 12 bases left between them. The V gene's germline CDR1 is SGHRS and CDR2 YFSETQ. The length of the CDR3 is 16 residues.

As DNA, the CDR3 is TGTGCCAGCAGCCAGACAGGAAACTCCTACGAGCAGTACTTC. As protein: CASSQTGNSYEQYF. The rearrangement joins TRBV6-5 to TRBJ2-7; D perhaps matches TRBD1 (6 bases). From germline, CDR1 is MNHEY and CDR2 SVGAGI. This CDR3 is built from 14 residues. The V gene lost 6 bases and the J gene lost 0 bases, with 12 bases spanning the gap.

The chain recombines TRBV30 with TRBJ1-2; 12 bases line up with TRBD1. CDR1 GTSNPN and CDR2 SVGIG come from the germline V gene (reference sequence). The CDR3 contains 17 residues. Trimming at V came to 0 bases and at J to 2 bases, leaving 7 bases not matched to a gene. The DNA for the CDR3 is TGTGCCTGGAGTGTACAGGGGACAGGGGGCGCAAACTATGGCTACACCTTC. Protein: CAWSVQGTGGANYGYTF.

This clone was seen a single time. The chain employs TRBV18 and TRBJ2-3; D not certain. Germline lookup yields CDR1 KGHSH and CDR2 LQKENI. V was pared by 2 bases and J by 1 base, with 13 bases between. This CDR3 is built from 16 residues. CDR3: CASSPMRLVGTDTQYF. CDR3 DNA: TGTGCCAGCTCACCAATGAGGTTGGTGGGCACAGATACGCAGTATTTT.

DNA for the CDR3: TGTGCCAGCACCCGGAATCCCTTTGAGCAGTTCTTC. Amino acid sequence: CASTRNPFEQFF. The genes are TRBV6-1 and TRBJ2-1; the D is unclear. Germline CDR1 reads MNHNS; CDR2 reads SASEGT. This CDR3 spans 12 amino acids. Trimming stripped 7 bases from V and 9 bases from J, with 13 bases between.

The gene calls are TRBV7-8 and TRBJ2-1; TRBD1 aligns across 8 bases. The CDR3 covers 15 residues. Trimming cost V 6 bases and J 6 bases; bases outside gene matches: 10. The germline CDR1 and CDR2 sequences are SGHVS and FQNEAQ. The CDR3 loop reads CASRFDRGSVNEQFF. CDR3 sequence (DNA): TGTGCCAGCAGGTTCGACAGGGGATCTGTCAATGAGCAGTTCTTC.

The chain carries TRBV6-5 and TRBJ2-7; 8 bases are shared with TRBD1. This CDR3 is 12 amino acids long. Trimming at V came to 10 bases and at J to 2 bases, leaving 4 bases not matched to a gene. Germline V lookup: CDR1 MNHEY, CDR2 SVGAGI. The CDR3 DNA sequence: TGTGCCACCAAGGGACAGGCCTACGAGCAGTACTTC. Amino acid sequence: CATKGQAYEQYF.

V gene TRBV5-1 combines with J gene TRBJ1-2; 8 positions agree with TRBD1. CDR3 size: 13 residues. With V trimmed by 0 bases and J by 6 bases, 1 base remained unmatched. CDR1 is SGHRS, CDR2 YFSETQ, per germline. CDR3 in amino acids: CASSLGTGNGYTF. CDR3 bases: TGCGCCAGCAGCTTGGGGACAGGGAATGGCTACACCTTC.

This chain connects TRBV9 to TRBJ2-7, with no clear D. Germline V gene lookup returns CDR1 SGDLS and CDR2 YYNGEE. This CDR3 contains 12 residues. Trimming removed 4 bases from V and 3 bases from J, with 8 bases in between. The CDR3 protein is CASSLTYYEQYF. For the CDR3, the DNA is TGTGCCAGCAGCCTTACCTACTACGAGCAGTACTTC.